This T cell receptor beta chain is drawn from a study of blood T cell repertoires in COVID-19. The overall study: Sites in the United States, Italy and Spain provided acute and convalescent COVID-19 samples.

This CDR3 is 14 amino acids long. Germline CDR1 is SGHNT and CDR2 is YENEEA. V was clipped by 5 bases and J by 6 bases; unmatched bases: 9. TCRdb's copy holds only in-frame clones and misses some; the assay was immunoSEQ multiplex PCR. The data contain about 300,000 clones, around 84% of them seen just once; the ten biggest clones take up less than 11%. Across about two dozen US areas, participants ranged in age from about 18 to 100 years. Sequencing was carried out using PBMCs or T cells enriched from blood (not recorded which). The rearrangement links TRBV11-3 to TRBJ2-7; 8 nucleotides align to TRBD2. The clonotype originates from a woman under 30 who had recovered from COVID-19. The CDR3 region has the DNA TGTGCCAGCAGCCCGTTGGGACTAGACACCGAGCAGTACTTC. Protein product: CASSPLGLDTEQYF.